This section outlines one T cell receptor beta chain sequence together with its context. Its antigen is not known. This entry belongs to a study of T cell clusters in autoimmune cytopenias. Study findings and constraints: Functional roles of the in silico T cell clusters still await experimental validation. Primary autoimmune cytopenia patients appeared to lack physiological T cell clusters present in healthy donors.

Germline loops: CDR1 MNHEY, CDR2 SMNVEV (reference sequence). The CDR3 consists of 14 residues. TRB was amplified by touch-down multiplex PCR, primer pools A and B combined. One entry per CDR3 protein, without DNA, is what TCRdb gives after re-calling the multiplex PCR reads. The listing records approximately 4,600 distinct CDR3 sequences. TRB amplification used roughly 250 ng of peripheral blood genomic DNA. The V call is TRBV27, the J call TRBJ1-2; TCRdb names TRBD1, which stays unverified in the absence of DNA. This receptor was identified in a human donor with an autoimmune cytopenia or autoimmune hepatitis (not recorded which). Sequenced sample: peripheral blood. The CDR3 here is CASSRQAGFYGYTF.